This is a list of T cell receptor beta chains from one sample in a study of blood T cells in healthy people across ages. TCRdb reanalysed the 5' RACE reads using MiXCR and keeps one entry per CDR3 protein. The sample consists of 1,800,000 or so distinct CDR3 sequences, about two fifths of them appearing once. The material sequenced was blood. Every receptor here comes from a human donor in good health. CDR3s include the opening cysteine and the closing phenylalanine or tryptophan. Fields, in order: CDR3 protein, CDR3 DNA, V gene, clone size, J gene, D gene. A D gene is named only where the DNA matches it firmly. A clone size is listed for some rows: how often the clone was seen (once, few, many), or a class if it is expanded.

CASSLMPSSTDTQYF | TGTGCCAGCAGCCTGATGCCCTCTAGCACAGATACGCAGTATTTT | TRBV7-3 | few | TRBJ2-3 | -
CASSTGASGYTF | TGTGCCAGTAGTACAGGGGCGAGTGGCTACACCTTC | TRBV19 | - | TRBJ1-2 | -
CASSKNSGGADTQYF | TGTGCCAGCAGCAAGAACAGCGGGGGGGCAGATACGCAGTATTTT | TRBV7-3 | few | TRBJ2-3 | TRBD2
CATSSISGTDTQYF | TGTGCCACCAGTTCGATTTCAGGGACAGATACGCAGTATTTT | TRBV24-1 | - | TRBJ2-3 | -
CSARKTGRDYGYTF | TGCAGTGCTAGGAAGACAGGGCGCGACTATGGCTACACCTTC | TRBV20-1 | - | TRBJ1-2 | TRBD1
CSASPRAGQGAAGYTF | TGCAGTGCTAGTCCCCGAGCGGGACAGGGGGCGGCGGGCTACACCTTC | TRBV20-1 | - | TRBJ1-2 | TRBD1
CASSAPREGGNTEAFF | TGTGCCAGCAGCGCCCCAAGAGAGGGGGGGAACACTGAGGCTTTCTTT | TRBV9 | few | TRBJ1-1 | -
CAGSLSTLNTEAFF | TGTGCCGGCAGTTTATCCACCCTGAACACTGAAGCTTTCTTT | TRBV27 | few | TRBJ1-1 | -
CASSPRVLGGPNYGYTF | TGTGCCAGCAGCCCAAGGGTTCTGGGCGGACCTAACTATGGCTACACCTTC | TRBV7-2 | - | TRBJ1-2 | -
CSATPRGIPYGYTF | TGCAGTGCTACCCCCAGAGGGATTCCCTATGGCTACACCTTC | TRBV20-1 | - | TRBJ1-2 | -
CASTSRGRGLTGELFF | TGTGCCAGCACCTCACGGGGCAGGGGGCTTACCGGGGAGCTGTTTTTT | TRBV25-1 | - | TRBJ2-2 | TRBD1
CSAGKGTRDYEQYF | TGCAGCGCCGGGAAGGGGACTCGGGACTACGAGCAGTACTTC | TRBV29-1 | many | TRBJ2-7 | -
CSLTSLGRISYEQYF | TGCAGTCTAACTTCGCTTGGGAGGATCTCCTACGAGCAGTACTTC | TRBV20-1 | - | TRBJ2-7 | -
CSVGRGGDTEAFF | TGCAGCGTTGGCCGTGGGGGGGACACTGAAGCTTTCTTT | TRBV29-1 | many | TRBJ1-1 | -
CASTYLGERGNTEAFF | TGTGCCAGTACCTACCTGGGTGAGAGGGGTAACACTGAAGCTTTCTTT | TRBV19 | - | TRBJ1-1 | -
CSAEGLAGQETQYF | TGCAGTGCTGAAGGACTAGCGGGTCAAGAGACCCAGTACTTC | TRBV20-1 | - | TRBJ2-5 | TRBD2
CASRPRSGTAGETQYF | TGCGCCAGCAGACCTCGTTCCGGGACAGCGGGAGAGACCCAGTACTTC | TRBV5-1 | - | TRBJ2-5 | -
CASSRWEGSGYTGELFF | TGTGCCAGCAGCAGATGGGAAGGTAGCGGGTACACCGGGGAGCTGTTTTTT | TRBV11-3 | - | TRBJ2-2 | TRBD2
CAIRTPGQNTDTQYF | TGTGCCATCAGAACCCCGGGACAGAACACAGATACGCAGTATTTT | TRBV10-3 | - | TRBJ2-3 | TRBD1
CASSQRGGSIDTQYF | TGCGCCAGCAGCCAAAGGGGGGGCTCAATAGATACGCAGTATTTT | TRBV4-3 | few | TRBJ2-3 | -
CASRSSGGPSSYEQYF | TGTGCCAGCCGGTCTAGCGGGGGCCCAAGCTCCTACGAGCAGTACTTC | TRBV6-1 | - | TRBJ2-7 | TRBD2
CASSHRPSGGASPAEQFF | TGTGCCAGCAGCCACCGCCCTAGCGGGGGGGCTTCCCCGGCTGAGCAGTTCTTC | TRBV9 | - | TRBJ2-1 | TRBD2
CASSSSVARMNNEQFF | TGCGCCAGCAGCTCCTCTGTGGCTAGGATGAACAATGAGCAGTTCTTC | TRBV5-1 | few | TRBJ2-1 | -
CSARDHGGTHGTQYF | TGCAGTGCTAGAGACCACGGGGGGACCCATGGGACCCAGTACTTC | TRBV20-1 | - | TRBJ2-5 | TRBD2